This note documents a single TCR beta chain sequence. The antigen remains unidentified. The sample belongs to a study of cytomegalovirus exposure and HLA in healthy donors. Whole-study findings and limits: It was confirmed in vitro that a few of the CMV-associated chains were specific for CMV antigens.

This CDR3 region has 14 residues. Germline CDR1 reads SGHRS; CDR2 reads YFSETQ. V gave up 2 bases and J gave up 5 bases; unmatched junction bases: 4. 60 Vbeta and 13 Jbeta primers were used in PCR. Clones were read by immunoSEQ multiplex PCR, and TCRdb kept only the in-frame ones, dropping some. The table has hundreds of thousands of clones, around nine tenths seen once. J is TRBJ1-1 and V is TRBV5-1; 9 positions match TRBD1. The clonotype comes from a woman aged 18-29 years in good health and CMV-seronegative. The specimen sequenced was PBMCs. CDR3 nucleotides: TGCGCCAGCAGCTTCAGGGACAGGGAAACTGAAGCTTTCTTT. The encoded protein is CASSFRDRETEAFF.